The 30 T cell receptor beta chains below all came from one sample that was sequenced in a study of neurological immune-mediated disorders. TCRdb re-called the 5' RACE reads with MiXCR, one entry per CDR3 protein. The sample holds 20,000 to 25,000 distinct CDR3 sequences, 15% to 20% seen once. The sequencing sample was made of CD8+ T cells from blood. The source of these receptors is a woman aged 18-30 years with multiple sclerosis.

There are many counts of this clonotype. The V and J genes are TRBV10-3 and TRBJ2-1, with TRBD2 matching over 8 bases. With V trimmed by 7 bases and J by 3 bases, 11 bases remained unmatched. The CDR3 loop spans 16 amino acids. Germline V CDR1 and CDR2: ENHRY, SYGVKD. CDR3 in amino acids: CAIKQEAGVGYNEQFF. As DNA, the CDR3 is TGTGCCATCAAACAAGAAGCGGGAGTTGGCTACAATGAGCAGTTCTTC.

This clonotype was counted at least ten times. The rearrangement uses TRBV9 and TRBJ2-7; 15 bases agree with TRBD2. Trimming at V came to 4 bases and at J to 3 bases, leaving 5 bases not matched to a gene. CDR1 is SGDLS, CDR2 YYNGEE, per germline. This CDR3 spans 16 amino acids. The CDR3 nucleotides are TGTGCCAGCAGCCGGGGACTAGCGGGGGGCGGCTACGAGCAGTACTTC. Its protein is CASSRGLAGGGYEQYF.

This clonotype was seen at least ten times. The CDR3 is CASSLGWKGLAGDNYEQFF. The CDR3 DNA is TGCGCCAGCAGCTTGGGGTGGAAGGGACTAGCGGGAGATAACTATGAGCAGTTCTTC. V gene TRBV5-1 combines with J gene TRBJ2-1; 14 positions match TRBD2. The CDR3 consists of 19 residues. The germline V gene encodes CDR1 SGHRS and CDR2 YFSETQ. V trimming: 0 bases; J trimming: 8 bases; junction bases outside the gene matches: 13.

This clonotype has at least ten counts. CDR3 nucleotide sequence: TGTGCCAGCAGCTTACGACGACACTTGAACACTGAAGCTTTCTTT. Protein sequence: CASSLRRHLNTEAFF. This chain connects TRBV7-2 to TRBJ1-1; unclear D gene. Germline-derived CDR1 and CDR2 are SGHTA and FQGNSA. This CDR3 has 15 residues. V shed 2 bases and J shed 0 bases, with 10 bases lying between them.

This clonotype has only a few counts. The V and J genes are TRBV5-1 and TRBJ1-1; TRBD1 matches 10 bases. The CDR3 extends over 14 amino acids. Germline V CDR1 and CDR2: SGHRS, YFSETQ. The ends lost 3 bases at V and 3 bases at J; junction bases unmatched: 2. The CDR3 here is CASSWTGGDTEAFF. DNA of the CDR3: TGCGCCAGCAGCTGGACAGGGGGTGACACTGAAGCTTTCTTT.

The sample holds many counts of this clonotype. CDR3 protein: CASSLPGWGTGELFF. The CDR3 coding sequence is TGTGCCAGCAGTTTGCCGGGATGGGGCACCGGGGAGCTGTTTTTT. V is TRBV6-2 or TRBV6-3 and J is TRBJ2-2; perhaps TRBD2 as D (5 bases). This CDR3 spans 15 amino acids. V was pared by 4 bases and J by 4 bases, with 13 bases between. Germline V lookup: CDR1 MNHEY, CDR2 SVGEGT.

This clonotype was counted many times. The V gene is TRBV5-1, the J gene TRBJ2-1; D call uncertain. Germline CDR1 and CDR2: SGHRS and YFSETQ. The CDR3 has 11 residues. V lost 6 bases and J 7 bases, leaving 8 bases between the germline ends. The CDR3 region is CASTRGNEQFF. In DNA form, the CDR3 reads TGCGCCAGCACTCGAGGAAATGAGCAGTTCTTC. The full variable domain, completed using reference TRBV5-1 and TRBJ2-1, is KAGVTQTPRYLIKTRGQQVTLSCSPISGHRSVSWYQQTPGQGLQFLFEYFSETQRNKGNFPGRFSGRQFSNSRSEMNVSTLELGDSALYLCASTRGNEQFFGPGTRLTVL.

This clonotype was seen at least ten times. This chain connects TRBV12-3 or TRBV12-4 to TRBJ2-7; D is perhaps TRBD1 or TRBD2 (5 bases each). Trimming removed 4 bases from V and 2 bases from J, with 9 bases in between. The CDR3 totals 13 residues. The CDR3 DNA reads as TGTGCCAGCAGTTCCGGGACCCCCTACGAGCAGTACTTC. It specifies CASSSGTPYEQYF.

This clonotype was counted at least ten times. The chain carries TRBV14 and TRBJ2-2; D ambiguous. Trimming pared 4 bases from V and 4 bases from J, leaving 13 bases between. Germline values: CDR1 SGHDN, CDR2 FVKESK. CDR3 length: 15 amino acids. Here the CDR3 reads CASSPVHSLTGELFF. The CDR3 bases are TGTGCCAGCAGCCCAGTACACAGCCTCACCGGGGAGCTGTTTTTT.

CDR3 in DNA: TGTGCCAGCAGTTTCAACGCCCGGGACATCGGTTTAGCCAAAAACATTCAGTACTTC. It translates to CASSFNARDIGLAKNIQYF. This chain links TRBV6-2 or TRBV6-3 with TRBJ2-4; D possibly corresponds to TRBD1 (6 bases). This CDR3 has 19 amino acids. The V and J ends lost 4 bases and 0 bases respectively, with 22 bases between them. In germline, CDR1 is MNHEY, CDR2 SVGEGT.

This clonotype was observed many times. The V gene is TRBV27, the J gene TRBJ1-1; D remains ambiguous. V gave up 6 bases and J gave up 7 bases, with 9 bases separating them. This CDR3 is 11 amino acids long. Per germline, CDR1 MNHEY and CDR2 SMNVEV (reference sequence). The CDR3 reads CASRAGVEAFF. CDR3 coding DNA: TGTGCCAGCAGGGCCGGGGTTGAAGCTTTCTTT.

This clonotype showed up many times. V is TRBV11-2 and J is TRBJ2-1; D remains unclear. CDR1 is SGHAT and CDR2 is FQNNGV in the germline V gene. The CDR3 has 16 amino acids. Between the trimmed V and J ends, which lost 0 bases and 2 bases, there was a span of 11 bases. In DNA form, the CDR3 reads TGTGCCAGCAGCTTAGATCTAAGCGCGGCCTACAATGAGCAGTTCTTC. Its protein product is CASSLDLSAAYNEQFF.

Many counts were recorded for this clonotype. This chain connects TRBV20-1 to TRBJ2-3; 8 bases align to TRBD1. CDR3 length equals 16 residues. Germline values: CDR1 DFQATT, CDR2 SNEGSKA (reference sequence). J was trimmed by 2 bases and V by 6 bases; bases with no gene match: 13. This chain's CDR3 is CSASGQGPINTDTQYF. CDR3 bases: TGCAGTGCATCCGGACAGGGTCCTATTAACACAGATACGCAGTATTTT.

In this sample, this clonotype turned up many times. The chain recombines TRBV7-9 with TRBJ2-1; the match to TRBD1 covers 8 bases. The CDR3 is 14 amino acids. The trim removed 6 bases at V and 4 bases at J, leaving 5 bases unmatched. The germline CDR1 and CDR2 sequences are SEHNR and FQNEAQ (reference sequence). This CDR3 is CASRDRDIYNEQFF. In DNA, the CDR3 is TGTGCCAGCAGGGACAGGGACATTTACAATGAGCAGTTCTTC.

This clonotype was counted at least ten times. The gene calls are TRBV18 and TRBJ2-5, with no clear D. The CDR3 totals 15 residues. V was trimmed by 2 bases and J by 2 bases, leaving 12 bases between them. Germline V gene sequence: CDR1 KGHSH, CDR2 LQKENI. The CDR3: CASSPRFSRQETQYF. CDR3 bases: TGTGCCAGCTCACCAAGGTTCAGTAGACAAGAGACCCAGTACTTC.

In its sample, this clonotype was seen a few times. This chain joins TRBV14 and TRBJ1-2, with TRBD1 as a possible D gene (6 bases). Between the trimmed V and J ends, which lost 2 bases and 4 bases, there was a span of 14 bases. Germline CDR1 is SGHDN and CDR2 is FVKESK. This CDR3 spans 15 amino acids. The CDR3 protein is CASSQKVSGAYGYTF. Here the CDR3 DNA reads TGTGCCAGCAGCCAAAAGGTGTCAGGGGCCTATGGCTACACCTTC.

This sequence joins TRBV10-3 and TRBJ1-1, with 11 nucleotides matching TRBD1. The CDR3 has 16 amino acids. Unmatched junction bases numbered 6, after V lost 6 bases and J lost 0 bases. Looked up from germline, CDR1 is ENHRY and CDR2 is SYGVKD. The DNA for the CDR3 is TGTGCCATCAGACAGGACAGGGGGCCGGTGAACACTGAAGCTTTCTTT. Translating it yields CAIRQDRGPVNTEAFF.

This clonotype was seen many times. The genes are TRBV5-6 and TRBJ2-5; D possibly corresponds to TRBD2 (5 bases). The CDR3 spans 13 residues. Germline CDR1 is SGHDT and CDR2 is YYEEEE. Trimming took 0 bases from V and 5 from J, leaving 8 bases between them. For the CDR3, the DNA is TGTGCCAGCAGCTTGGGCCAGCGGGAGACCCAGTACTTC. Protein: CASSLGQRETQYF.

Many counts were recorded for this clonotype. The chain carries TRBV6-2 or TRBV6-3 and TRBJ2-1; D not resolved. V lost 6 bases to trimming and J lost 10 bases, with 13 bases between them. The CDR3 sequence is 12 residues long. Germline CDR1 and CDR2: MNHEY and SVGEGT. The CDR3 loop is CASSPARREQFF. In DNA, the CDR3 is TGTGCCAGCAGCCCCGCCCGCCGGGAGCAGTTCTTC.

The J gene is TRBJ1-6, the V gene TRBV6-5, with TRBD1 matching over 9 bases. The CDR3 is made up of 14 amino acids. Germline V gives CDR1 MNHEY, CDR2 SVGAGI. V lost 5 bases, J lost 9 bases, and 5 bases stayed unmatched. The CDR3 region is CASSLRDRVSPLHF. The CDR3, as DNA: TGTGCCAGCAGTCTCCGGGACAGGGTTTCACCCCTCCACTTT.

This clonotype was detected a few times. CDR3 in DNA: TGTGCCAGCAGCCCGGCGAATGCCTGGGGCACTGAAGCTTTCTTT. Amino acid sequence: CASSPANAWGTEAFF. This chain uses TRBV7-8 with TRBJ1-1; D is unresolved. Trimming shortened V by 5 bases and J by 4 bases, and 17 bases separated the two germline ends. Looked up from germline, CDR1 is SGHVS and CDR2 is FQNEAQ. The CDR3 is 15 residues long.

This clonotype occurred many times. This chain's CDR3 is CASSLRTLMDGYTF. The CDR3 DNA is TGTGCCAGCAGCCTCCGGACACTGATGGATGGCTACACCTTC. J is TRBJ1-2 and V is TRBV6-5, with D perhaps matching TRBD1 (5 bases). The CDR3 loop spans 14 amino acids. V dropped 6 bases and J dropped 6 bases, with 17 bases sitting between them. Germline CDR1 and CDR2: MNHEY and SVGAGI.

This clonotype showed up many times. CDR3 coding DNA: TGTGCCAGCAGCCGGGACCGCAATCAGCCCCAGCATTTT. It specifies CASSRDRNQPQHF. The J gene is TRBJ1-5, the V gene TRBV7-9, with a tentative D call TRBD1 (5 bases). The CDR3 is 13 residues long. Germline V gene lookup returns CDR1 SEHNR and CDR2 FQNEAQ (reference sequence). V was clipped by 5 bases and J by 2 bases, with 7 bases between them.

This clonotype was detected ten times or more. J is TRBJ1-5 and V is TRBV21-1; the D segment call TRBD1 is taken from the table without a DNA check. TRBV21-1 is deemed a pseudogene. This CDR3 has 15 amino acids. DNA of the CDR3: TGTGCCAGCAGCTGGAACCGGGGCGGTGGACAGCCCCAGCATTTT. Its translation: CASSWNRGGGQPQHF.

This clonotype was counted at least ten times. The genes are TRBV28 and TRBJ2-3; D unresolved. Germline lookup yields CDR1 MDHEN and CDR2 SYDVKM. Trimming left V 3 bases short and J 5 bases short, with 15 bases between. The CDR3 consists of 15 residues. CDR3 loop: CASSLRPPALDTQYF. DNA for the CDR3: TGTGCCAGCAGTTTGAGGCCCCCGGCGTTAGATACGCAGTATTTT.

This clonotype turned up a few times. The gene calls are TRBV5-1 and TRBJ2-1; D gene ambiguous. The germline CDR1 and CDR2 sequences are SGHRS and YFSETQ. Trimming took off 0 bases at V and 10 bases at J, with 8 bases between the two ends. The CDR3 has 12 residues. In DNA form, the CDR3 reads TGCGCCAGCAGCTTGGTCGATGTAGAGCAGTTCTTC. It codes for CASSLVDVEQFF.

The chain has TRBV9 and TRBJ2-3; D might be TRBD1 or TRBD2, each matching 5 bases. The CDR3 runs 15 residues. CDR1 SGDLS and CDR2 YYNGEE come from the germline V gene. V shed 0 bases and J shed 2 bases, with 10 bases lying between them. The CDR3 nucleotides read TGTGCCAGCAGCGTAGCGTGGGGGTACACAGATACGCAGTATTTT. It translates to CASSVAWGYTDTQYF.

This clonotype was counted many times. The chain couples TRBV10-3 to TRBJ1-5; 7 positions match TRBD1. V shed 0 bases and J 6 bases; nucleotides not matched to a gene: 5. CDR1 is ENHRY, CDR2 SYGVKD, per germline. The length of the CDR3 is 15 residues. Here the CDR3 reads CAISESRSGGQPQHF. As DNA, the CDR3 is TGTGCCATCAGTGAGTCGAGGTCAGGGGGTCAGCCCCAGCATTTT.

The sample holds many counts of this clonotype. V and J are TRBV12-5 and TRBJ2-2; 12 bases agree with TRBD2. V dropped 2 bases and J dropped 7; count of bases not matched to a gene: 8. Germline CDR1 is LGHNT and CDR2 is FRNRAP. The CDR3 consists of 17 residues. The CDR3: CASGLTPSGGANGELFF. CDR3 nucleotide sequence: TGTGCTAGTGGTTTGACACCTAGCGGGGGGGCGAACGGGGAGCTGTTTTTT.

A few counts support this clonotype. The chain employs TRBV5-6 and TRBJ2-1; TRBD2 is a possible D gene (5 bases). CDR1 is SGHDT and CDR2 is YYEEEE in the germline V gene. The germline V and J ends were trimmed by 4 bases and 14 bases, with 16 bases remaining between them. This CDR3 contains 12 residues. DNA for the CDR3: TGTGCCAGCAGCGAGCCCCCGGGGAAGAAGTTCTTC. The encoded protein is CASSEPPGKKFF.